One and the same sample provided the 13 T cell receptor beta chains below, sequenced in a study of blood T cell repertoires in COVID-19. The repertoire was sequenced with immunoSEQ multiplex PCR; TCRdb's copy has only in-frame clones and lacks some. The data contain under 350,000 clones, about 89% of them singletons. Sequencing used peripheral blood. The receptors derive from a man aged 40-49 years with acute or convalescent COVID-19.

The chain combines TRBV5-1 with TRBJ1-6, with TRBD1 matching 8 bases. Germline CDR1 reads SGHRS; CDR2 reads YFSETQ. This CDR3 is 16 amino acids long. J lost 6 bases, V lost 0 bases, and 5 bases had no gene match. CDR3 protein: CASSLDWTGSNSPLHF. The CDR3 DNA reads TGCGCCAGCAGCTTGGATTGGACAGGGTCTAATTCACCCCTCCACTTT. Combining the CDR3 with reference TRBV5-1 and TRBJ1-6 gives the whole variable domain KAGVTQTPRYLIKTRGQQVTLSCSPISGHRSVSWYQQTPGQGLQFLFEYFSETQRNKGNFPGRFSGRQFSNSRSEMNVSTLELGDSALYLCASSLDWTGSNSPLHFGNGTRLTVT.

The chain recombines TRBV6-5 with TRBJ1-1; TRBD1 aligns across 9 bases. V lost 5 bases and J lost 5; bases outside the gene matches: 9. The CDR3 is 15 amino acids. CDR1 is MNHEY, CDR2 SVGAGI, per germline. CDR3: CASSLTGGVGTEAFF. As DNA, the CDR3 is TGTGCCAGCAGTCTTACAGGGGGCGTAGGAACTGAAGCTTTCTTT.

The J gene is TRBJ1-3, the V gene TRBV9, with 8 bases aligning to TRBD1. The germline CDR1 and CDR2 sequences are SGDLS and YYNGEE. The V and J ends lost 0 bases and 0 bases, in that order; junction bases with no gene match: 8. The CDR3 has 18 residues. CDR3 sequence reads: CASSVAGQVGLSGNTIYF. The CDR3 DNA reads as TGTGCCAGCAGCGTAGCGGGACAGGTGGGACTCTCTGGAAACACCATATATTTT.

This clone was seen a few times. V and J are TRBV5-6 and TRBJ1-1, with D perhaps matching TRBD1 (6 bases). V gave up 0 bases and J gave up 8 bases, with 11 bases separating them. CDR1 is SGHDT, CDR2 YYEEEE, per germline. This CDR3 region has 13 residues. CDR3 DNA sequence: TGTGCCAGCAGCTTGGCAATGACAGGAGAAGCTTTCTTT. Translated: CASSLAMTGEAFF.

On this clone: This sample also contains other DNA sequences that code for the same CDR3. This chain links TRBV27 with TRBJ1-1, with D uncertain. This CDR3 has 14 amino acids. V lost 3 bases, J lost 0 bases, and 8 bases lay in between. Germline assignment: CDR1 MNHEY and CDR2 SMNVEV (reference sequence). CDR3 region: CASSLRGLNTEAFF. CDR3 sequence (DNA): TGTGCCAGCAGTTTGCGGGGTCTGAACACTGAAGCTTTCTTT.

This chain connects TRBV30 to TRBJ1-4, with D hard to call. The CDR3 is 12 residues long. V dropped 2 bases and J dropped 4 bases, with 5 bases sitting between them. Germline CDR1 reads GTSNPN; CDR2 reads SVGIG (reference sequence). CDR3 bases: TGTGCCTGGAGTCCAAATAATGAAAAACTGTTTTTT. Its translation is CAWSPNNEKLFF.

This chain's CDR3 is CASSSPQAENYGYTF. CDR3 bases: TGTGCCAGCAGTTCCCCTCAGGCCGAGAACTATGGCTACACCTTC. V gene TRBV6-5 combines with J gene TRBJ1-2; D ambiguous. Germline loops: CDR1 MNHEY, CDR2 SVGAGI. Trimming left V 4 bases short and J 2 bases short, with 14 bases between. The CDR3 sequence is 15 residues long.

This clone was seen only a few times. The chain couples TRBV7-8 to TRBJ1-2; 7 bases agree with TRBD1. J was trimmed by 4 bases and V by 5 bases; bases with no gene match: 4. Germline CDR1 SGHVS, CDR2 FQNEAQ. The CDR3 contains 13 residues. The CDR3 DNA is TGTGCCAGCAGCAAACAGGGGATCTATGGCTACACCTTC. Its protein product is CASSKQGIYGYTF. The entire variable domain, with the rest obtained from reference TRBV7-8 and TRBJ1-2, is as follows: GAGVSQSPRYKVAKRGQDVALRCDPISGHVSLFWYQQALGQGPEFLTYFQNEAQLDKSGLPSDRFFAERPEGSVSTLKIQRTQQEDSAVYLCASSKQGIYGYTFGSGTRLTVV.

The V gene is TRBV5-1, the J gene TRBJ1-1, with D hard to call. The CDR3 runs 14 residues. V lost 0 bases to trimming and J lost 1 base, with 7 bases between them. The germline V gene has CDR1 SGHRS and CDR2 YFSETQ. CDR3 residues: CASSLEHRNTEAFF. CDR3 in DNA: TGCGCCAGCAGCTTGGAACACCGGAACACTGAAGCTTTCTTT.

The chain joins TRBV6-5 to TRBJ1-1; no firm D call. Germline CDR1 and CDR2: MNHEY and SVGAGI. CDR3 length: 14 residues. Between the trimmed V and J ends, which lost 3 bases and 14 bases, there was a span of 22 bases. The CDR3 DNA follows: TGTGCCAGCAGTTATACGAGGGAAGGGAGTCTCTACTTCTTT. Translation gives CASSYTREGSLYFF.

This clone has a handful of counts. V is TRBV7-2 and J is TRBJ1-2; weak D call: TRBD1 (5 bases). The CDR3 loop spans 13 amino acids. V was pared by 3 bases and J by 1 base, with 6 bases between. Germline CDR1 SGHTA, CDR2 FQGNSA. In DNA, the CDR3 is TGTGCCAGCAGCTTCAGGGATAACTATGGCTACACCTTC. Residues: CASSFRDNYGYTF.

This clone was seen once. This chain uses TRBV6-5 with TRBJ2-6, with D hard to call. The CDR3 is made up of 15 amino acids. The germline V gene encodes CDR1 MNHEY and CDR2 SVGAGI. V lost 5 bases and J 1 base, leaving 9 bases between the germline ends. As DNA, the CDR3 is TGTGCCAGCAGTAACATACATTCTGGGGCCAACGTCCTGACTTTC. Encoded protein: CASSNIHSGANVLTF.

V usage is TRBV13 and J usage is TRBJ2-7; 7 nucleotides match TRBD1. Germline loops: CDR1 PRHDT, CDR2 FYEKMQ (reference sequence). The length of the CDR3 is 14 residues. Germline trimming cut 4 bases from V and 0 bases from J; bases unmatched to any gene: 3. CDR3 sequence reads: CASSYRDSSYEQYF. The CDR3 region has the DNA TGTGCCAGCAGCTACCGGGACAGCTCCTACGAGCAGTACTTC.